This paragraph covers one TCR beta chain sequence. Its cognate antigen is unknown. Germline CDR1 SGHVS, CDR2 FQNEAQ. V lost 0 bases and J 4 bases, leaving 15 bases between the germline ends. This CDR3 region has 17 residues. The sample originates from a study of shared clonotypes between healthy human individuals. As for the study in general: CD4 naive and CD4 memory each took three plates per donor, while CD8 naive took two and CD8 memory one. Findings of the study overall: Though the depth was large, rarefaction showed that sorted-subset sequencing was incomplete.

CD8 cells classed as naive were CD45RO-negative and positively selected for CCR7, excluding terminally differentiated effector memory CD45RA+ cells. TCRdb keeps only in-frame clones here, not all; method: immunoSEQ multiplex PCR. Counted here are around 2,100,000 clones, approximately 95% occurring once; the ten biggest clones make up 1% to 1.5%. The chain has TRBV7-8 and TRBJ2-2; a possible D gene is TRBD2 (7 bases). Sequenced: naive CD8+ T cells sorted from blood. The sequence was collected from a man aged 18 to 35 in good health. CDR3 coding DNA: TGTGCCAGCAGCTTAGCCATGGGGGGGACAAGCACCGGGGAGCTGTTTTTT. Amino acid sequence: CASSLAMGGTSTGELFF.